These 27 T cell receptor beta chains originate from one sample sequenced in a study of blood T cells in healthy people across ages. Together with a sample-barcoded 5' primer, a J-beta primer mix was included in a second PCR lasting about 6 to 11 cycles. TCRdb passed the 5' RACE reads through MiXCR, listing each CDR3 protein once. The repertoire holds around 620,000 distinct CDR3 sequences, with about 26% as singletons. Sequencing used blood. The receptors derive from a woman in her seventies in good health.

The chain links TRBV7-9 to TRBJ2-2; D not certain. V was cut by 3 bases and J by 8 bases, with 10 bases left in between. The germline CDR1 and CDR2 sequences are SEHNR and FQNEAQ (reference sequence). The length of the CDR3 is 13 residues. The CDR3 nucleotides read TGTGCCAGCAGCTTCGTCGGTTTTGGGGAGCTGTTTTTT. This sequence encodes CASSFVGFGELFF. Complete variable domain (other parts from reference TRBV7-9 and TRBJ2-2): DTGVSQNPRHKITKRGQNVTFRCDPISEHNRLYWYRQTLGQGPEFLTYFQNEAQLEKSRLLSDRFSAERPKGSFSTLEIQRTEQGDSAMYLCASSFVGFGELFFGEGSRLTVL.

This clonotype came up a few times. The CDR3, as DNA: TGTGCCAGCAGCACTTGGGACAGGGGGAACACCGGGGAGCTGTTTTTT. The encoded protein is CASSTWDRGNTGELFF. The chain combines TRBV7-3 with TRBJ2-2, with 10 bases that match TRBD1. This CDR3 spans 16 amino acids. Germline V lookup: CDR1 SGHTA, CDR2 FQGTGA. V lost 5 bases to trimming and J lost 1 base; unmatched junction nucleotides: 4.

This clonotype has a handful of counts. The chain links TRBV7-8 to TRBJ2-2; D is undetermined. Germline CDR1 is SGHVS and CDR2 is FQNEAQ. With 2 bases removed from V and 5 bases from J, the gap between germline ends came to 9 bases. This CDR3 is 14 amino acids long. CDR3 in amino acids: CASSLLVTTGELFF. The CDR3 nucleotides are TGTGCCAGCAGCTTACTAGTGACGACCGGGGAGCTGTTTTTT.

The rearrangement joins TRBV27 to TRBJ1-1, with D possibly TRBD1 on 6 matching bases. Trimming cost V 4 bases and J 4 bases, with 22 bases left between them. This CDR3 contains 17 residues. The germline CDR1 and CDR2 sequences are MNHEY and SMNVEV (reference sequence). CDR3 protein: CASSSLTGTKMGTEAFF. The DNA of the CDR3 is TGTGCCAGCAGTTCCCTGACCGGGACAAAGATGGGCACTGAAGCTTTCTTT.

With regard to this clonotype: Mismatch with germline at one junction end may stem from a read error. V gene TRBV7-2 combines with J gene TRBJ1-4; no firm D call. The CDR3 length is 16 residues. Germline V gives CDR1 SGHTA, CDR2 FQGNSA. The CDR3 bases are TGTGCCGGCAGCTTACGTCCGGCTTCGGCTAATGAAAAACTGTTTTTT. Its translation is CAGSLRPASANEKLFF.

The gene calls are TRBV6-2 or TRBV6-3 and TRBJ1-6; D not certain. CDR1 is MNHEY, CDR2 SVGEGT, per germline. The CDR3 runs to 15 residues. V was clipped by 6 bases and J by 11 bases, with 20 bases between them. The CDR3 DNA follows: TGTGCCAGCAGCCTGTCCGACGCCAGGTTAGCACCCCTCCACTTT. Translation gives CASSLSDARLAPLHF.

This chain joins TRBV13 and TRBJ2-1; D is possibly TRBD1 or TRBD2 (5 bases each). Deletions cut 5 bases from V and 6 bases from J, with 17 bases between. There are 15 residues in the CDR3. CDR1 and CDR2 from the germline V gene are PRHDT and FYEKMQ (reference sequence). The CDR3, as DNA: TGTGCCAGCAGCCCGTACGAGGCTGGGGGCAATGAGCAGTTCTTC. It yields the protein CASSPYEAGGNEQFF.

This clonotype was picked up a small number of times. The chain joins TRBV12-3 or TRBV12-4 to TRBJ2-5; D remains unclear. V lost 6 bases and J 2 bases, leaving 19 bases between the germline ends. The length of the CDR3 is 16 residues. As DNA, the CDR3 is TGTGCCAGCAGCTACAGAGCCACGGGCCCTCAAGAGACCCAGTACTTC. This gives the protein CASSYRATGPQETQYF.

The chain carries TRBV7-2 and TRBJ2-3, with unresolved D. Trimming shortened V by 3 bases and J by 0 bases, and 13 bases separated the two germline ends. CDR3 length equals 16 residues. The germline gives CDR1 SGHTA, CDR2 FQGNSA. The CDR3 here is CTSSFGGRSSTDTQYF. CDR3 bases: TGTACCAGCAGCTTCGGCGGAAGGTCTAGCACAGATACGCAGTATTTT.

This clonotype was observed a few times. The genes are TRBV29-1 and TRBJ2-3; D is unresolved. The CDR3 has 13 residues. Germline CDR1 and CDR2: SQVTM and ANQGSEA. Trimming pared 0 bases from V and 2 bases from J, leaving 6 bases between. In nucleotides, the CDR3 is TGCAGCGTTGAAGATATGAACACAGATACGCAGTATTTT. This gives the protein CSVEDMNTDTQYF.

The gene calls are TRBV7-2 and TRBJ1-2; the D is unclear. Trimming pared 1 base from V and 2 bases from J, leaving 8 bases between. The V gene's germline CDR1 is SGHTA and CDR2 FQGNSA. The CDR3 consists of 14 residues. The CDR3 DNA sequence: TGTGCCAGCAGCTTAGGTAACAGCAACTATGGCTACACCTTC. Protein: CASSLGNSNYGYTF.

This clonotype occurred a few times. The chain recombines TRBV3-1 with TRBJ2-2, with 8 bases fitting TRBD2. CDR1 is LGHDT, CDR2 YNNKEL, per germline (reference sequence). The CDR3 is made up of 15 amino acids. Germline trimming cut 1 base from V and 11 bases from J; bases unmatched to any gene: 9. The CDR3 DNA is TGTGCCAGCAGCCAAGGGTCGACGGGGGGGCGTGAGCTGTTTTTT. Its translation is CASSQGSTGGRELFF. The full variable domain, with the rest looked up from reference TRBV3-1 and TRBJ2-2, is DTAVSQTPKYLVTQMGNDKSIKCEQNLGHDTMYWYKQDSKKFLKIMFSYNNKELIINETVPNRFSPKSPDKAHLNLHINSLELGDSAVYFCASSQGSTGGRELFFGEGSRLTVL.

The chain uses TRBV20-1 and TRBJ2-5; D may match TRBD1 or TRBD2 (5 bases each). The J call is in doubt because the DNA end fits TRBJ2-1 better. Per the germline V gene, CDR1 is DFQATT and CDR2 is SNEGSKA (reference sequence). The CDR3 extends over 13 amino acids. The CDR3, as DNA: TGCAGTGCTCCGGGGCGGCTGAGCGATGAGCAGTTCTTC. The encoded protein is CSAPGRLSDEQFF.

This clonotype was seen more than once but under ten times. The V call is TRBV6-2 or TRBV6-3, the J call TRBJ2-1; no reliable D call. From germline, CDR1 is MNHEY and CDR2 SVGEGT. V was shortened by 0 bases and J by 5 bases, with 2 bases between the two germline ends. This CDR3 has 12 amino acids. CDR3 residues: CASSYSNNEQFF. CDR3 in DNA: TGTGCCAGCAGTTACTCGAACAATGAGCAGTTCTTC.

V usage is TRBV6-1 and J usage is TRBJ1-5; a weak D match, TRBD1 (5 bases). The CDR3 is 17 amino acids. With 5 bases removed from V and 1 base from J, the gap between germline ends came to 18 bases. The V gene's germline CDR1 is MNHNS and CDR2 SASEGT. CDR3 residues: CASSPTFTGRSNQPQHF. As DNA, the CDR3 is TGTGCCAGCAGTCCCACCTTTACAGGAAGGAGCAATCAGCCCCAGCATTTT.

The chain is built from TRBV7-2 and TRBJ2-2, with D perhaps TRBD1 or TRBD2 (5 bases each). Per germline, CDR1 SGHTA and CDR2 FQGNSA. The CDR3 loop spans 16 amino acids. V dropped 2 bases and J dropped 1 base, with 11 bases sitting between them. CDR3 in DNA: TGTGCCAGCAGCTTAAGAGGGGCAGTGAACACCGGGGAGCTGTTTTTT. Amino acid sequence: CASSLRGAVNTGELFF.

The chain recombines TRBV19 with TRBJ1-1, with no clear D. Germline lookup yields CDR1 LNHDA and CDR2 SQIVND (reference sequence). The CDR3 covers 14 residues. Trimming left V 3 bases short and J 5 bases short, with 13 bases between. CDR3 sequence (DNA): TGTGCCAGTAGTATCGGTTTAGGTTGGACTGAAGCTTTCTTT. It translates to CASSIGLGWTEAFF. Complete variable domain (other parts from reference TRBV19 and TRBJ1-1): DGGITQSPKYLFRKEGQNVTLSCEQNLNHDAMYWYRQDPGQGLRLIYYSQIVNDFQKGDIAEGYSVSREKKESFPLTVTSAQKNPTAFYLCASSIGLGWTEAFFGQGTRLTVV.

This clonotype occurred once. The chain couples TRBV4-2 to TRBJ1-2; TRBD1 might be the D (6 bases). The CDR3 is 14 residues long. The V end was cut by 3 bases, the J end by 8 bases, with 16 bases between. The germline gives CDR1 LGHNA, CDR2 YNFKEQ. The CDR3 is CASSHIQGSGGYTF. The CDR3 DNA is TGTGCCAGCAGCCACATACAGGGAAGTGGCGGCTACACCTTC.

This clonotype was counted between two and nine times. The chain links TRBV3-1 to TRBJ1-2; tentatively, D is TRBD1 (6 bases). V lost 1 base to trimming and J lost 4 bases, with 16 bases between them. The germline gives CDR1 LGHDT, CDR2 YNNKEL (reference sequence). This CDR3 has 16 residues. CDR3: CASSQGQGMVLYGYTF. CDR3 DNA: TGTGCCAGCAGCCAAGGTCAGGGGATGGTGCTCTATGGCTACACCTTC.

This clonotype was seen a handful of times. The V gene is TRBV4-1, the J gene TRBJ2-5; 12 bases align to TRBD2. CDR3 length equals 16 residues. V trimming: 2 bases; J trimming: 2 bases; junction bases outside the gene matches: 3. CDR1 and CDR2 from the germline V gene are MGHRA and YSYEKL. The CDR3 here is CASSQLTSGGQETQYF. CDR3 nucleotides: TGCGCCAGCAGCCAACTGACTAGCGGGGGACAAGAGACCCAGTACTTC.

This clonotype was observed a few times. The CDR3 DNA reads TGTGCCAGCAGGTACGGATTCTGGGAGACCCAGTACTTC. This codes for CASRYGFWETQYF. This chain links TRBV3-1 with TRBJ2-5; D unclear. This CDR3 is 13 amino acids long. V lost 6 bases to trimming and J lost 5 bases, with 13 bases between them. Germline assignment: CDR1 LGHDT and CDR2 YNNKEL (reference sequence).

This rearrangement joins TRBV6-2 or TRBV6-3 to TRBJ1-2, with 8 bases that match TRBD1. Looked up from germline, CDR1 is MNHEY and CDR2 is SVGEGT. The CDR3 contains 12 residues. The trim removed 6 bases at V and 8 bases at J, leaving 5 bases unmatched. The CDR3 DNA reads TGTGCCAGCAGCCAGGGGGCGCAAGGCTACACCTTC. Protein sequence: CASSQGAQGYTF.

Turning to this clonotype: An end of the junction does not agree with germline; a read error may underlie this. V gene TRBV6-1 combines with J gene TRBJ1-1; weak D call: TRBD1 (5 bases). The CDR3 runs 14 residues. Germline CDR1 and CDR2: MNHNS and SASEGT. CDR3 nucleotides: TGTGCCAGCAGAGAAGAGTGGGGGAACGCTGAAGCTTTCTTT. It is translated as CASREEWGNAEAFF.

V gene TRBV7-2 combines with J gene TRBJ2-1; TRBD2 is a possible D gene (7 bases). Germline CDR1 reads SGHTA; CDR2 reads FQGNSA. The CDR3 extends over 15 amino acids. The V and J ends lost 5 bases and 8 bases respectively, with 19 bases between them. CDR3 sequence reads: CASSQAGTFFHEQFF. The CDR3 DNA is TGTGCCAGCAGCCAAGCGGGGACATTTTTTCATGAGCAGTTCTTC.

The chain has TRBV20-1 and TRBJ2-5, with D unclear. Germline V CDR1 and CDR2: DFQATT, SNEGSKA (reference sequence). The CDR3 loop spans 14 amino acids. Trimming cost V 4 bases and J 2 bases, with 14 bases left between them. CDR3 sequence (DNA): TGCAGTGCTATCCTAGGGCTAGTTCAAGAGACCCAGTACTTC. Its translation: CSAILGLVQETQYF.

This clonotype appeared a few times. The V call is TRBV5-1, the J call TRBJ2-5; a possible D gene is TRBD2 (6 bases). The J call could be wrong; TRBJ2-1 is a better fit for the DNA end. Germline CDR1 reads SGHRS; CDR2 reads YFSETQ. This CDR3 comprises 14 residues. The CDR3 is CASASGVVESEQFF. For the CDR3, the DNA is TGCGCCAGTGCGTCGGGGGTGGTGGAGTCTGAGCAGTTCTTC.

The V call is TRBV7-8, the J call TRBJ1-1, with D possibly being TRBD1 (6 bases). The germline gives CDR1 SGHVS, CDR2 FQNEAQ. Trimming pared 4 bases from V and 4 bases from J, leaving 13 bases between. This CDR3 is built from 14 residues. Here the CDR3 DNA reads TGTGCCAGCAGCTCCCGAGCAGGGGTCACTGAAGCTTTCTTT. Translating it yields CASSSRAGVTEAFF.